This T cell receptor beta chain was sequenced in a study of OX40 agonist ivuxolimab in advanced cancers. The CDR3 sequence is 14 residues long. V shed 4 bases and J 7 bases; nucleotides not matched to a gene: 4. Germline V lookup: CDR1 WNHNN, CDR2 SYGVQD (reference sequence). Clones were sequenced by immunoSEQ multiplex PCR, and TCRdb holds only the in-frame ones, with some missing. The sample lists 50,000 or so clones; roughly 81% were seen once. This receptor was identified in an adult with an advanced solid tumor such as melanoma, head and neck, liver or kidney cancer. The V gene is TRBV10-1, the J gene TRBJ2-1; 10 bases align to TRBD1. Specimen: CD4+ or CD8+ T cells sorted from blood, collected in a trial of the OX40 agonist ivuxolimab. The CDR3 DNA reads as TGCGCCAGCAGTGGGACAGGGGGAGAAAATGAGCAGTTCTTC. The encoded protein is CASSGTGGENEQFF.